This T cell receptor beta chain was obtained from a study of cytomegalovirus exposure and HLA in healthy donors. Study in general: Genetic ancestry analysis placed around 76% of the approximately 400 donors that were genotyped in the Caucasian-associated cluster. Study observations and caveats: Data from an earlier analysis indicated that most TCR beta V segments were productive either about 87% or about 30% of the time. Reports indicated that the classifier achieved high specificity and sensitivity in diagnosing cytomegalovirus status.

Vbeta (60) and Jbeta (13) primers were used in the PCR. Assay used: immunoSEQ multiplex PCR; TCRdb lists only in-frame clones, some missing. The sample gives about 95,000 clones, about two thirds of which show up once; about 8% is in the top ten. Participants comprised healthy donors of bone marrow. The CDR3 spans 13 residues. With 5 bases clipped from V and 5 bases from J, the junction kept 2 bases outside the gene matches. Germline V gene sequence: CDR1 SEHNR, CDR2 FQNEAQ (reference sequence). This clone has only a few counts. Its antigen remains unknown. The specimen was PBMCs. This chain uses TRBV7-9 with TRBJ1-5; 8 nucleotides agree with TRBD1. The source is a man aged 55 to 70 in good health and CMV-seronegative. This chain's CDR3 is CASSIQGDQPQHF. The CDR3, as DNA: TGTGCCAGCAGCATACAGGGGGATCAGCCCCAGCATTTT.